The TCR beta chain described here comes from a study of blood T cell repertoires in COVID-19. Germline-derived CDR1 and CDR2 are LNHDA and SQIVND (reference sequence). The length of the CDR3 is 13 residues. The V gene lost 5 bases and the J gene lost 5 bases, with 12 bases spanning the gap. Assay: immunoSEQ multiplex PCR; the TCRdb copy retains only in-frame clones and omits some. The sample has approximately 140,000 clones, approximately 85% seen once. The rearrangement links TRBV19 to TRBJ1-1; D remains unclear. The sequence came from a woman aged 55 to 70 with COVID-19, enrolled during active disease. The sample consisted of peripheral blood. The DNA of the CDR3 is TGTGCCAGTAGTTCACAGCGGAGAACTGAAGCTTTCTTT. It specifies CASSSQRRTEAFF. Supplemented by reference TRBV19 and TRBJ1-1, the full variable domain reads DGGITQSPKYLFRKEGQNVTLSCEQNLNHDAMYWYRQDPGQGLRLIYYSQIVNDFQKGDIAEGYSVSREKKESFPLTVTSAQKNPTAFYLCASSSQRRTEAFFGQGTRLTVV.